This passage covers 20 T cell receptor beta chains from one sample sequenced in a study of control samples from healthy donors and cancer patients. Repertoires were generated with immunoSEQ multiplex PCR, while TCRdb's copy carries only in-frame clones and drops some. The profile shows 130,000 or so clones, roughly 89% of them singletons. The sequencing input was blood. These receptors all stem from a man younger than 35 in good health.

The chain joins TRBV30 to TRBJ1-2, with 8 bases that match TRBD1. The CDR3 length is 16 residues. The trim removed 3 bases at V and 2 bases at J, leaving 11 bases unmatched. Germline CDR1 is GTSNPN and CDR2 is SVGIG (reference sequence). CDR3 residues: CAWRDMRDRTNYGYTF. For the CDR3, the DNA is TGTGCCTGGAGGGACATGCGGGACAGGACAAACTATGGCTACACCTTC.

This clone has only one observation. The chain has TRBV29-1 and TRBJ2-7, with D maybe TRBD1 (6 bases). The CDR3 consists of 12 residues. V was trimmed by 4 bases and J by 9 bases, leaving 16 bases between them. CDR1 SQVTM and CDR2 ANQGSEA come from the germline V gene. The CDR3 coding sequence is TGCAGCGTTGTACAGGGCAAGACAGGGCAGTACTTC. Protein: CSVVQGKTGQYF.

The J gene is TRBJ2-5, the V gene TRBV5-4; D uncertain. CDR3 length: 14 residues. Germline V gene lookup returns CDR1 SGHNT and CDR2 YYREEE (reference sequence). The V end was cut by 1 base, the J end by 0 bases, with 7 bases between. This chain's CDR3 is CASSLRSDQETQYF. CDR3 sequence (DNA): TGTGCCAGCAGCTTGAGGAGCGACCAAGAGACCCAGTACTTC.

The chain has TRBV3-1 (or the pseudogene TRBV3-2) and TRBJ1-1, with a weak D call TRBD1 (5 bases). The CDR3 runs to 14 residues. The germline V gene has CDR1 LGHDT and CDR2 YNNKEL (reference sequence). V lost 0 bases to trimming and J lost 4 bases, with 9 bases between them. Here the CDR3 DNA reads TGTGCCAGCAGCCAAGAAGCAGGGCGCACTGAAGCTTTCTTT. Translating gives CASSQEAGRTEAFF.

The chain is built from TRBV5-1 and TRBJ2-3; D gene unclear. The CDR3 runs 14 residues. Trimming removed 2 bases at V and 0 bases at J, with 7 bases between. Germline V gene lookup returns CDR1 SGHRS and CDR2 YFSETQ. In DNA form, the CDR3 reads TGCGCCAGCAGCTTCTCATATAGCACAGATACGCAGTATTTT. It is translated as CASSFSYSTDTQYF.

The chain has TRBV7-6 and TRBJ2-3; 7 nucleotides line up with TRBD2. Germline-derived CDR1 and CDR2 are SGHVS and FNYEAQ. Trimming removed 3 bases from V and 0 bases from J; junction bases left unmatched: 6. The CDR3 contains 16 residues. The CDR3 protein is CASSLGLAESTDTQYF. The CDR3 DNA is TGTGCCAGCAGCTTGGGCCTAGCGGAAAGCACAGATACGCAGTATTTT.

The J gene is TRBJ2-3, the V gene TRBV5-4; D is unclear. V lost 2 bases and J 12 bases, leaving 16 bases between the germline ends. Per the germline V gene, CDR1 is SGHNT and CDR2 is YYREEE (reference sequence). CDR3 size: 13 residues. As DNA, the CDR3 is TGTGCCAGCAGCTTAGTTTCGGACCAAGCACAGTATTTT. Residues: CASSLVSDQAQYF. The whole variable domain, filled in from reference TRBV5-4 and TRBJ2-3, reads ETGVTQSPTHLIKTRGQQVTLRCSSQSGHNTVSWYQQALGQGPQFIFQYYREEENGRGNFPPRFSGLQFPNYSSELNVNALELDDSALYLCASSLVSDQAQYFGPGTRLTVL.

V and J are TRBV7-3 and TRBJ2-7; no clear D gene. V lost 2 bases to trimming and J lost 4 bases, with 9 bases between them. Germline loops: CDR1 SGHTA, CDR2 FQGTGA. This CDR3 is built from 13 residues. The CDR3 spells CASSLDAKYEQYF. The CDR3 nucleotides read TGTGCCAGCAGCTTAGACGCCAAGTACGAGCAGTACTTC.

V and J are TRBV7-2 and TRBJ2-5; unclear D gene. V was trimmed by 2 bases and J by 1 base, leaving 8 bases between them. CDR3 length equals 14 residues. Per germline, CDR1 SGHTA and CDR2 FQGNSA. The CDR3 nucleotides read TGTGCCAGCAGCTTAACGCGAATCCAAGAGACCCAGTACTTC. This sequence encodes CASSLTRIQETQYF.

V usage is TRBV7-9 and J usage is TRBJ2-3; D assignment may be TRBD1 or TRBD2 (5 bases each). V lost 1 base, J lost 3 bases, and 14 bases lay in between. The CDR3 has 16 residues. Germline V gives CDR1 SEHNR, CDR2 FQNEAQ (reference sequence). The chain's CDR3 is CASSLGGTGQTDTQYF. In nucleotides, the CDR3 is TGTGCCAGCAGCTTAGGCGGAACGGGGCAAACAGATACGCAGTATTTT.

V usage is TRBV7-9 and J usage is TRBJ1-4; D might be TRBD1 (6 bases). The CDR3 is 19 residues long. CDR1 is SEHNR, CDR2 FQNEAQ, per germline (reference sequence). The V end lost 2 bases, the J end lost 0 bases, and 19 bases lay between the germline ends. CDR3 in DNA: TGTGCCAGCAGCTTAATGACGGGGGGCTACCTCGCAACTAATGAAAAACTGTTTTTT. It specifies CASSLMTGGYLATNEKLFF.

The rearrangement links TRBV29-1 to TRBJ2-7; a weak D match, TRBD1 (6 bases). Trimming stripped 8 bases from V and 6 bases from J, with 17 bases between. There are 12 residues in the CDR3. The V gene's germline CDR1 is SQVTM and CDR2 ANQGSEA. This CDR3 is CSTTRGTSEQYF. Here the CDR3 DNA reads TGCAGCACCACCAGGGGTACTAGCGAGCAGTACTTC.

This clone showed up just a few times. Other DNA sequences in the sample encode the same CDR3. This sequence joins TRBV9 and TRBJ2-7; TRBD1 matches at 10 bases. CDR1 and CDR2 from the germline V gene are SGDLS and YYNGEE. Trimming removed 2 bases from V and 3 bases from J; junction bases left unmatched: 2. This CDR3 spans 14 amino acids. CDR3 residues: CASSVGTGVYEQYF. CDR3 bases: TGTGCCAGCAGCGTGGGGACAGGGGTCTACGAGCAGTACTTC.

This chain connects TRBV19 to TRBJ1-1, with D hard to call. CDR1 and CDR2 from the germline V gene are LNHDA and SQIVND (reference sequence). With 5 bases removed from V and 2 bases from J, the gap between germline ends came to 12 bases. CDR3 size: 14 residues. The CDR3 nucleotides are TGTGCCAGTAGTCCCCGTCTCCGTAACACTGAAGCTTTCTTT. Protein sequence: CASSPRLRNTEAFF.

The chain is built from TRBV23-1 and TRBJ1-4; no definite D call. TRBV23-1 is designated an ORF whose function remains uncertain. Trimming pared 4 bases from V and 7 bases from J, leaving 10 bases between. This CDR3 region has 13 residues. The CDR3: CASSLGEREKLFF. The CDR3 nucleotides are TGCGCCAGCAGTCTTGGCGAGCGTGAAAAACTGTTTTTT.

The sample holds one count of this clone. V is TRBV4-2 and J is TRBJ2-4; 9 nucleotides agree with TRBD1. Germline V lookup: CDR1 LGHNA, CDR2 YNFKEQ. This CDR3 comprises 13 residues. J lost 9 bases, V lost 4 bases, and 4 bases had no gene match. This CDR3 is CASSPGQGSIQYF. The CDR3, as DNA: TGTGCCAGCAGCCCAGGACAGGGGAGCATTCAGTACTTC.

This sequence joins TRBV19 and TRBJ1-4; D gene unclear. Germline CDR1 is LNHDA and CDR2 is SQIVND (reference sequence). Trimming cost V 6 bases and J 7 bases, with 9 bases left between them. CDR3 length equals 12 residues. CDR3 residues: CASSPSREKLFF. The CDR3 DNA sequence: TGTGCCAGTAGCCCCAGTCGTGAAAAACTGTTTTTT.

The genes are TRBV19 and TRBJ2-7; D gene ambiguous. From germline, CDR1 is LNHDA and CDR2 SQIVND (reference sequence). This CDR3 is built from 11 residues. The ends were cut back, 9 bases at V and 2 bases at J, with 8 bases in the middle. CDR3 DNA: TGTGCCAGCACTGACACCTACGAGCAGTACTTC. Its translation is CASTDTYEQYF.

This clone was recorded once. The chain has TRBV7-9 and TRBJ2-3; D tentatively fits TRBD1 or TRBD2 (6 bases each). The CDR3 is made up of 12 amino acids. Germline V CDR1 and CDR2: SEHNR, FQNEAQ (reference sequence). V lost 6 bases to trimming and J lost 8 bases, with 12 bases between them. CDR3 amino acids: CASRIEGGTQYF. The CDR3 bases are TGTGCCAGCAGAATAGAGGGGGGTACGCAGTATTTT.

V is TRBV30 and J is TRBJ1-4; TRBD1 is a possible D gene (5 bases). V was cut by 2 bases and J by 7 bases, with 17 bases left in between. Germline CDR1 is GTSNPN and CDR2 is SVGIG (reference sequence). CDR3 length equals 15 residues. CDR3 nucleotide sequence: TGTGCCTGGAGTCGAAGGACAAACGGGGGTGAAAAACTGTTTTTT. Translating it yields CAWSRRTNGGEKLFF.